The 21 T cell receptor beta chains listed next were all sequenced from one sample in a study of early T cells in non-severe SARS-CoV-2 infection. TCRdb used MiXCR to reprocess the 5' RACE reads, holding one entry per CDR3 protein. Altogether nearly 9,500 distinct CDR3 sequences are present, 4% to 5.5% being singletons, with the ten largest covering roughly 9.7%. Sequencing input: whole blood. These receptors were obtained from an adult who was a healthcare worker with PCR-confirmed SARS-CoV-2 infection or an uninfected control (not recorded which).

This clonotype was seen ten or more times. The V and J genes are TRBV27 and TRBJ1-3; 7 bases agree with TRBD1. The germline V gene has CDR1 MNHEY and CDR2 SMNVEV (reference sequence). Trimming removed 3 bases from V and 0 bases from J; junction bases left unmatched: 5. CDR3 length: 16 residues. The CDR3, as DNA: TGTGCCAGCAGTTTGGACAGGTTAAGCTCTGGAAACACCATATATTTT. Translating it yields CASSLDRLSSGNTIYF.

This clonotype was seen repeatedly, ten times or more. The chain employs TRBV2 and TRBJ2-5; no definite D call. From germline, CDR1 is SNHLY and CDR2 FYNNEI. V gave up 5 bases and J gave up 2 bases, with 18 bases separating them. The CDR3 consists of 16 residues. In DNA form, the CDR3 reads TGTGCCAGCAGTTTTCCCTCAGACCCACGGCAAGAGACCCAGTACTTC. Protein sequence: CASSFPSDPRQETQYF.

This chain uses TRBV19 with TRBJ1-1; weak D call: TRBD1 (5 bases). V lost 5 bases to trimming and J lost 0 bases, with 25 bases between them. Germline V gene lookup returns CDR1 LNHDA and CDR2 SQIVND (reference sequence). The CDR3 has 19 residues. CDR3 protein: CASSHRPGHTRRMNTEAFF. The CDR3, as DNA: TGTGCCAGTAGTCATCGCCCAGGGCATACTCGTCGCATGAACACTGAAGCTTTCTTT.

Many counts were recorded for this clonotype. The chain links TRBV11-2 to TRBJ2-1; D is unclear. In germline, CDR1 is SGHAT, CDR2 FQNNGV. There are 13 residues in the CDR3. Deletions cut 4 bases from V and 0 bases from J, with 4 bases between. The DNA of the CDR3 is TGTGCCAGCAGCTCAAGCTCCTACAATGAGCAGTTCTTC. Translation: CASSSSSYNEQFF.

This clonotype was picked up many times. The CDR3 protein is CASSGGGRDNEQFF. In DNA form, the CDR3 reads TGCGCCAGCAGCGGAGGGGGGCGAGACAATGAGCAGTTCTTC. The chain employs TRBV5-1 and TRBJ2-1, with D tentatively TRBD1 or TRBD2 (6 bases each). This CDR3 comprises 14 residues. Germline CDR1 is SGHRS and CDR2 is YFSETQ. Trimming removed 4 bases at V and 5 bases at J, with 13 bases between.

This chain links TRBV7-2 with TRBJ2-1; D ambiguous. Germline lookup yields CDR1 SGHTA and CDR2 FQGNSA. The CDR3 is 14 amino acids. V lost 1 base, J lost 9 bases, and 13 bases lay in between. CDR3 region: CASSLVSRHLEQFF. CDR3 sequence (DNA): TGTGCCAGCAGCTTAGTAAGTAGACACCTTGAGCAGTTCTTC.

There are many counts of this clonotype. This sequence joins TRBV5-5 and TRBJ1-4; tentative D call: TRBD1 (5 bases). The CDR3 length is 15 residues. Germline V gene sequence: CDR1 SGHKS, CDR2 YYEKEE (reference sequence). Trimming removed 0 bases from V and 4 bases from J, with 10 bases in between. The CDR3 DNA reads TGTGCCAGCAGCTTGGGACAGTTAAATAATGAAAAACTGTTTTTT. This gives the protein CASSLGQLNNEKLFF. Supplemented by reference TRBV5-5 and TRBJ1-4, the full variable domain reads DAGVTQSPTHLIKTRGQQVTLRCSPISGHKSVSWYQQVLGQGPQFIFQYYEKEERGRGNFPDRFSARQFPNYSSELNVNALLLGDSALYLCASSLGQLNNEKLFFGSGTQLSVL.

This clonotype rates as medium-sized. The rearrangement joins TRBV18 to TRBJ2-1, with 9 bases lining up with TRBD2. The J segment lost 1 base and the V segment lost 6 bases, leaving 16 bases of the junction unmatched. The germline V gene encodes CDR1 KGHSH and CDR2 LQKENI. This CDR3 spans 19 amino acids. CDR3 coding DNA: TGTGCCAGCTCTCCCGTGGGGCCGCGGGAGGGCCGATCCTACAATGAGCAGTTCTTC. Encoded protein: CASSPVGPREGRSYNEQFF.

This clonotype was observed a few times. The V and J genes are TRBV11-2 and TRBJ2-7; D gene uncertain. The CDR3 is made up of 14 amino acids. Germline assignment: CDR1 SGHAT and CDR2 FQNNGV. V gave up 1 base and J gave up 2 bases, with 9 bases separating them. This CDR3 is CASSLGPGPYEQYF. CDR3 DNA sequence: TGTGCCAGCAGCTTAGGACCTGGTCCCTACGAGCAGTACTTC.

This clonotype is classed as medium-sized. The chain employs TRBV6-2 or TRBV6-3 and TRBJ2-1, with a weak D call TRBD2 (5 bases). Trimming cost V 8 bases and J 7 bases, with 12 bases left between them. Germline loops: CDR1 MNHEY, CDR2 SVGEGT. The CDR3 extends over 12 amino acids. Here the CDR3 reads CASGPGLNEQFF. The CDR3 DNA sequence: TGTGCCAGCGGACCCGGACTGAATGAGCAGTTCTTC.

This clonotype has more than one count but fewer than ten. This rearrangement joins TRBV20-1 to TRBJ2-4; possible D gene TRBD2, 6 bases. Trimming removed 6 bases at V and 8 bases at J, with 20 bases between. Germline assignment: CDR1 DFQATT and CDR2 SNEGSKA (reference sequence). The CDR3 runs to 14 residues. The CDR3 reads CSAPGAGRWDIQYF. In DNA form, the CDR3 reads TGCAGTGCCCCCGGGGCCGGGAGATGGGACATTCAGTACTTC.

This clonotype is termed medium-sized. V and J are TRBV14 and TRBJ1-5; TRBD1 agrees at 8 bases. CDR1 SGHDN and CDR2 FVKESK come from the germline V gene. The junction had 6 bases not matched to a gene; V was cut back by 1 base and J by 7 bases. The CDR3 sequence is 15 residues long. The CDR3 protein is CASSQGGDRRQPQHF. The CDR3, as DNA: TGTGCCAGCAGCCAAGGGGGGGACAGGCGGCAGCCCCAGCATTTT.

This clonotype was counted a few times. The chain has TRBV12-3 or TRBV12-4 and TRBJ2-6; perhaps TRBD1 as D (6 bases). Trimming removed 6 bases at V and 0 bases at J, with 12 bases between. The CDR3 spans 16 residues. In nucleotides, the CDR3 is TGTGCCAGCAGATGGCAGGGGTCCTCTGGGGCCAACGTCCTGACTTTC. It specifies CASRWQGSSGANVLTF.

The table lists this clonotype with a few counts. The chain recombines TRBV2 with TRBJ2-3; no definite D call. The CDR3 totals 14 residues. Per germline, CDR1 SNHLY and CDR2 FYNNEI. Trimming cost V 5 bases and J 3 bases, with 12 bases left between them. Here the CDR3 reads CASSRSRSTDTQYF. The CDR3 region has the DNA TGTGCCAGCAGTCGAAGCCGGTCAACAGATACGCAGTATTTT.

In its sample, this clonotype was seen many times. The J gene is TRBJ2-7, the V gene TRBV25-1; D might be TRBD1 or TRBD2, each matching 6 bases. V lost 6 bases, J lost 6 bases, and 9 bases lay in between. The CDR3 covers 11 residues. Germline-derived CDR1 and CDR2 are MGHDK and SYGVNS. CDR3 bases: TGTGCCAGCAGCCCGGGGGCCGAGCAGTACTTC. Protein: CASSPGAEQYF.

This clonotype is termed medium-sized (0.01 to 0.1%). The CDR3, as DNA: TGCAGTGCTAGAGATCATGGGAACATTCAGTACTTC. Amino acid sequence: CSARDHGNIQYF. The V gene is TRBV20-1, the J gene TRBJ2-4; D gene uncertain. Deletions cut 0 bases from V and 7 bases from J, with 7 bases between. The CDR3 is 12 residues long. Germline assignment: CDR1 DFQATT and CDR2 SNEGSKA (reference sequence).

This clonotype was recorded at least ten times. This rearrangement joins TRBV29-1 to TRBJ2-1; tentatively, D is TRBD1 (6 bases). V gave up 1 base and J gave up 4 bases, with 11 bases separating them. This CDR3 has 14 residues. Germline CDR1 SQVTM, CDR2 ANQGSEA. Here the CDR3 DNA reads TGCAGCGTTGAAGGATGGACAGTGTACAATGAGCAGTTCTTC. Protein sequence: CSVEGWTVYNEQFF.

By share, this clonotype ranks as medium-sized. This chain links TRBV11-2 with TRBJ2-5, with D unresolved. Germline CDR1 and CDR2: SGHAT and FQNNGV. The CDR3 is made up of 12 amino acids. Deletions cut 4 bases from V and 7 bases from J, with 10 bases between. The CDR3 region is CASSSFIGTQYF. CDR3 bases: TGTGCCAGCAGCTCATTTATTGGGACCCAGTACTTC.

This clonotype is medium-sized. V gene TRBV28 combines with J gene TRBJ2-5; D could derive from TRBD1 or TRBD2 (5 bases each). Germline CDR1 MDHEN, CDR2 SYDVKM. The CDR3 is 14 amino acids. V lost 2 bases to trimming and J lost 5 bases, with 12 bases between them. This CDR3 is CASSLRVGGETQYF. The CDR3 nucleotides read TGTGCCAGCAGTTTAAGGGTTGGGGGTGAGACCCAGTACTTC.

This clonotype has at least ten counts. The V call is TRBV6-1, the J call TRBJ2-1, with 10 bases matching TRBD1. This CDR3 is 13 amino acids long. The trim removed 8 bases at V and 6 bases at J, leaving 4 bases unmatched. Per the germline V gene, CDR1 is MNHNS and CDR2 is SASEGT. CDR3 residues: CASVGTGVNEQFF. For the CDR3, the DNA is TGTGCCAGCGTCGGGACAGGGGTCAATGAGCAGTTCTTC.

This clonotype appeared a few times. This sequence joins TRBV3-1 and TRBJ2-7, with TRBD2 matching over 8 bases. The V and J ends lost 4 bases and 3 bases, in that order; junction bases with no gene match: 5. This CDR3 region has 14 residues. Germline CDR1 is LGHDT and CDR2 is YNNKEL (reference sequence). CDR3 sequence: CASSRGRWVYEQYF. CDR3 sequence (DNA): TGTGCCAGCAGCCGCGGGAGGTGGGTCTACGAGCAGTACTTC.